Shown below are 30 T cell receptor beta chains from a single sample sequenced in a study of blood T cell repertoires in COVID-19. Assay: immunoSEQ multiplex PCR; the TCRdb copy retains only in-frame clones and omits some. The repertoire includes 430,000 or so clones, 85% to 90% of them detected once, and less than 0.95% sits in the top ten. Material for sequencing was peripheral blood. These receptors all come from a man aged 18 to 30 with COVID-19, enrolled during active disease.

The chain is built from TRBV6-6 and TRBJ1-1; maybe TRBD1 (6 bases). Per germline, CDR1 MNHNY and CDR2 SVGAGI (reference sequence). The length of the CDR3 is 14 residues. Trimming cost V 3 bases and J 1 base, with 9 bases left between them. The CDR3 spells CASSYRGGNTEAFF. The CDR3, as DNA: TGTGCCAGCAGTTATAGGGGGGGGAACACTGAAGCTTTCTTT.

This clone was observed a single time. The genes are TRBV19 and TRBJ2-5, with 8 bases that match TRBD1. The CDR3 runs to 12 residues. The trim removed 3 bases at V and 14 bases at J, leaving 8 bases unmatched. Germline CDR1 and CDR2: LNHDA and SQIVND (reference sequence). The CDR3: CASSMRGTGIYF. As DNA, the CDR3 is TGTGCCAGTAGTATGAGGGGGACAGGAATATACTTC.

This rearrangement joins TRBV24-1 to TRBJ1-5; unclear D gene. Germline CDR1 is KGHDR and CDR2 is SFDVKD. V was trimmed by 1 base and J by 8 bases, leaving 11 bases between them. This CDR3 comprises 14 residues. The CDR3 protein is CATSDLDWGEPQHF. In DNA, the CDR3 is TGTGCCACCAGTGATTTAGACTGGGGAGAGCCCCAGCATTTT.

The chain employs TRBV29-1 and TRBJ1-1; D is unresolved. V gave up 6 bases and J gave up 1 base, with 6 bases separating them. There are 11 residues in the CDR3. Germline V gene sequence: CDR1 SQVTM, CDR2 ANQGSEA. In DNA form, the CDR3 reads TGCAGCGTATCGTGGAACACTGAAGCTTTCTTT. Amino acid sequence: CSVSWNTEAFF.

This chain uses TRBV7-9 with TRBJ2-7; no firm D call. Germline V gives CDR1 SEHNR, CDR2 FQNEAQ (reference sequence). Trimming pared 1 base from V and 5 bases from J, leaving 6 bases between. The CDR3 length is 12 residues. Here the CDR3 DNA reads TGTGCCAGCAGCTTAGTAGTTAACGAGCAGTACTTC. It specifies CASSLVVNEQYF.

The chain is built from TRBV21-1 and TRBJ2-7; the table's TRBD2 call for D was not verified on the DNA. TRBV21-1 is an annotated pseudogene. The CDR3 extends over 14 amino acids. CDR3 nucleotide sequence: TGTGCCAGCAGCAAGACAAGAGACTACGAAGAGCAGTACTTC. Its protein is CASSKTRDYEEQYF.

The rearrangement joins TRBV29-1 to TRBJ1-2; unclear D gene. The CDR3 sequence is 11 residues long. V lost 8 bases and J lost 2, with 9 bases in between. Looked up from germline, CDR1 is SQVTM and CDR2 is ANQGSEA. The CDR3 protein is CSFQANYGYTF. CDR3 sequence (DNA): TGCAGCTTTCAGGCCAACTATGGCTACACCTTC.

This clone appeared a single time. The chain couples TRBV4-1 to TRBJ2-1, with D tentatively TRBD2 (6 bases). V was shortened by 3 bases and J by 1 base, with 13 bases between the two germline ends. In germline, CDR1 is MGHRA, CDR2 YSYEKL. The CDR3 length is 16 residues. CDR3 in DNA: TGCGCCAGCAGCCATGGGGGACTTTTATCCTACAATGAGCAGTTCTTC. The encoded protein is CASSHGGLLSYNEQFF.

The chain has TRBV18 and TRBJ1-2; possible D gene TRBD1, 6 bases. V lost 3 bases and J lost 7, with 9 bases in between. The germline gives CDR1 KGHSH, CDR2 LQKENI. The CDR3 is 12 residues long. CDR3 in DNA: TGTGCCAGCTCACCGCAGGGGTTTGGCTACACCTTC. It encodes CASSPQGFGYTF.

The chain couples TRBV5-1 to TRBJ1-6; D is unclear. The length of the CDR3 is 12 residues. Trimming pared 4 bases from V and 9 bases from J, leaving 8 bases between. In germline, CDR1 is SGHRS, CDR2 YFSETQ. The CDR3 DNA reads as TGCGCCAGCAGCCCGAGCGGTTCACCCCTCCACTTT. Amino acid sequence: CASSPSGSPLHF. The full variable domain, its missing parts supplied by reference TRBV5-1 and TRBJ1-6, is KAGVTQTPRYLIKTRGQQVTLSCSPISGHRSVSWYQQTPGQGLQFLFEYFSETQRNKGNFPGRFSGRQFSNSRSEMNVSTLELGDSALYLCASSPSGSPLHFGNGTRLTVT.

This clone showed up just once. The chain combines TRBV5-6 with TRBJ1-2; D remains ambiguous. Trimming took off 2 bases at V and 7 bases at J, with 9 bases between the two ends. The CDR3 runs to 12 residues. CDR1 is SGHDT, CDR2 YYEEEE, per germline. CDR3 nucleotides: TGTGCCAGCAGCTTCATGGCTTCTGGCTACACCTTC. Amino acid sequence: CASSFMASGYTF.

The chain combines TRBV7-8 with TRBJ2-7, with 7 bases fitting TRBD1. The CDR3 loop spans 15 amino acids. Germline assignment: CDR1 SGHVS and CDR2 FQNEAQ. Trimming removed 5 bases from V and 0 bases from J; junction bases left unmatched: 7. CDR3 DNA sequence: TGTGCCAGCAGCGGTGACAGGGCCTACTCCTACGAGCAGTACTTC. Amino acids: CASSGDRAYSYEQYF.

The J gene is TRBJ1-2, the V gene TRBV5-1; 10 nucleotides align to TRBD1. V dropped 4 bases and J dropped 2; count of bases not matched to a gene: 2. Germline-derived CDR1 and CDR2 are SGHRS and YFSETQ. This CDR3 contains 14 residues. The CDR3 here is CASSPGQGNYGYTF. The CDR3 DNA is TGCGCCAGCAGCCCGGGACAGGGGAACTATGGCTACACCTTC.

The chain carries TRBV11-3 and TRBJ2-1; D may be TRBD2 (6 bases). Germline values: CDR1 SGHNT, CDR2 YENEEA. The CDR3 totals 13 residues. V dropped 2 bases and J dropped 4 bases, with 6 bases sitting between them. The CDR3 bases are TGTGCCAGCAGCTTACGGGGGTACAATGAGCAGTTCTTC. Its translation: CASSLRGYNEQFF.

V usage is TRBV7-9 and J usage is TRBJ1-2, with D unclear. CDR1 SEHNR and CDR2 FQNEAQ come from the germline V gene (reference sequence). The ends were cut back, 1 base at V and 6 bases at J, with 12 bases in the middle. CDR3 length equals 14 residues. CDR3 DNA sequence: TGTGCCAGCAGCTTAGTGGCGGGATCGCATGGCTACACCTTC. Protein: CASSLVAGSHGYTF.

This CDR3 is CSVLPQGANSPLHF. As DNA, the CDR3 is TGCAGCGTTCTCCCACAGGGGGCGAATTCACCCCTCCACTTT. J is TRBJ1-6 and V is TRBV29-1; the match to TRBD1 covers 9 bases. The CDR3 is 14 amino acids. Germline values: CDR1 SQVTM, CDR2 ANQGSEA. The trim removed 5 bases at V and 7 bases at J, leaving 6 bases unmatched. The whole variable domain, remainder taken from reference TRBV29-1 and TRBJ1-6, is SAVISQKPSRDICQRGTSLTIQCQVDSQVTMMFWYRQQPGQSLTLIATANQGSEATYESGFVIDKFPISRPNLTFSTLTVSNMSPEDSSIYLCSVLPQGANSPLHFGNGTRLTVT.

The V gene is TRBV28, the J gene TRBJ1-1; D is perhaps TRBD1 (5 bases). CDR1 MDHEN and CDR2 SYDVKM come from the germline V gene. The CDR3 is made up of 15 amino acids. V lost 0 bases and J lost 3, with 11 bases in between. CDR3 residues: CASSLWGRGDTEAFF. The CDR3 DNA is TGTGCCAGCAGTTTATGGGGGAGGGGAGACACTGAAGCTTTCTTT. Full variable domain (rest looked up from reference TRBV28 and TRBJ1-1): DVKVTQSSRYLVKRTGEKVFLECVQDMDHENMFWYRQDPGLGLRLIYFSYDVKMKEKGDIPEGYSVSREKKERFSLILESASTNQTSMYLCASSLWGRGDTEAFFGQGTRLTVV.

CDR3 nucleotide sequence: TGTGCCAGCAGCTCCGGGACAGGGCGATATCAGCCCCAGCATTTT. Translation gives CASSSGTGRYQPQHF. The chain recombines TRBV7-8 with TRBJ1-5; 9 nucleotides align to TRBD1. Germline values: CDR1 SGHVS, CDR2 FQNEAQ. This CDR3 has 15 amino acids. J gave up 5 bases and V 4 bases, and 6 bases lay outside the gene matches.

The gene calls are TRBV6-5 and TRBJ1-6; no clear D. V lost 7 bases and J lost 6, with 10 bases in between. CDR3 length: 13 residues. In germline, CDR1 is MNHEY, CDR2 SVGAGI. The CDR3 coding sequence is TGTGCCAGCACCCGAGTGATTAATTCACCCCTCCACTTT. It yields the protein CASTRVINSPLHF.

CDR3 residues: CAPNLSGGARYYSGNTIYF. In nucleotides, the CDR3 is TGTGCCCCCAACTTGTCAGGGGGTGCCCGATACTACTCTGGAAACACCATATATTTT. The rearrangement joins TRBV19 to TRBJ1-3, with TRBD1 matching 7 bases. The CDR3 spans 19 residues. With 11 bases clipped from V and 0 bases from J, the junction kept 22 bases outside the gene matches. Germline assignment: CDR1 LNHDA and CDR2 SQIVND (reference sequence).

In this sample, this clone turned up a few times. This chain uses TRBV2 with TRBJ2-7; D is perhaps TRBD2 (6 bases). Germline CDR1 and CDR2: SNHLY and FYNNEI. The CDR3 sequence is 15 residues long. With 0 bases removed from V and 0 bases from J, the gap between germline ends came to 9 bases. For the CDR3, the DNA is TGTGCCAGCAGTGAAGCGCGGGGTTACTCCTACGAGCAGTACTTC. Its translation: CASSEARGYSYEQYF.

The gene calls are TRBV2 and TRBJ2-3; 8 bases match TRBD2. Germline CDR1 and CDR2: SNHLY and FYNNEI. The V gene end was trimmed by 1 base and the J gene end by 1 base; junction bases not matched to a gene: 4. The CDR3 runs to 16 residues. The CDR3 here is CASSEGRAGGTDTQYF. In DNA form, the CDR3 reads TGTGCCAGCAGTGAAGGACGAGCGGGAGGCACAGATACGCAGTATTTT.

The V call is TRBV19, the J call TRBJ2-3; the D is unclear. V was trimmed by 1 base and J by 5 bases, leaving 7 bases between them. Germline V gives CDR1 LNHDA, CDR2 SQIVND (reference sequence). This CDR3 has 13 residues. CDR3 residues: CASSIGPGDTQYF. The CDR3 region has the DNA TGTGCCAGTAGTATAGGGCCTGGAGATACGCAGTATTTT.

In this sample, this clone turned up once. This sequence joins TRBV18 and TRBJ2-1; 8 nucleotides align to TRBD2. The V gene end was trimmed by 6 bases and the J gene end by 10 bases; junction bases not matched to a gene: 5. The CDR3 runs 12 residues. Germline lookup yields CDR1 KGHSH and CDR2 LQKENI. CDR3 nucleotide sequence: TGTGCCAGCTCTGGGACTAGTGGGGAGCAGTTCTTC. It encodes CASSGTSGEQFF.

This rearrangement joins TRBV6-5 to TRBJ2-7; 8 nucleotides match TRBD2. This CDR3 spans 13 amino acids. The J segment lost 3 bases and the V segment lost 6 bases, leaving 4 bases of the junction unmatched. Germline V gives CDR1 MNHEY, CDR2 SVGAGI. The CDR3 coding sequence is TGTGCCAGCAGGGGGACTAGTTACTACGAGCAGTACTTC. Its protein is CASRGTSYYEQYF.

The V gene is TRBV7-8, the J gene TRBJ2-5, with 11 bases identical to TRBD2. CDR1 is SGHVS and CDR2 is FQNEAQ in the germline V gene. The CDR3 contains 21 residues. The ends lost 2 bases at V and 1 base at J; junction bases unmatched: 18. The CDR3 sequence: CASSLSPPTPTSGSGQETQYF. The CDR3 DNA reads TGTGCCAGCAGCTTAAGCCCCCCGACCCCTACTAGCGGGAGTGGCCAAGAGACCCAGTACTTC.

J is TRBJ2-1 and V is TRBV29-1, with 7 bases identical to TRBD2. J was trimmed by 4 bases and V by 1 base; bases with no gene match: 13. Germline V CDR1 and CDR2: SQVTM, ANQGSEA. There are 17 residues in the CDR3. The chain's CDR3 is CSVEVLSWDYPYNEQFF. The CDR3 coding sequence is TGCAGCGTTGAAGTTCTTAGTTGGGACTACCCATACAATGAGCAGTTCTTC.

This clone was observed once. The V gene is TRBV6-2 or TRBV6-3, the J gene TRBJ2-1; 7 bases agree with TRBD2. The CDR3 extends over 14 amino acids. V shed 5 bases, J shed 7 bases, and the junction held 8 bases outside the gene matches. Looked up from germline, CDR1 is MNHEY and CDR2 is SVGEGT. In DNA, the CDR3 is TGTGCCAGCAGTGACTGGGAGGGTGGAAATGAGCAGTTCTTC. Its protein product is CASSDWEGGNEQFF.

The genes are TRBV28 and TRBJ2-2; D is uncertain. The germline V and J ends were trimmed by 7 bases and 7 bases, with 13 bases remaining between them. In germline, CDR1 is MDHEN, CDR2 SYDVKM. This CDR3 has 13 residues. The CDR3 sequence is CASTSKRVGELFF. Here the CDR3 DNA reads TGTGCCAGCACCTCGAAACGGGTCGGGGAGCTGTTTTTT.

The CDR3 nucleotides are TGTGCCAGCTCGGACGGACAGCTCAATCAGCCCCAGCATTTT. It is translated as CASSDGQLNQPQHF. The chain uses TRBV18 and TRBJ1-5; TRBD1 might be the D (6 bases). Germline lookup yields CDR1 KGHSH and CDR2 LQKENI. V was trimmed by 6 bases and J by 3 bases, leaving 12 bases between them. The CDR3 contains 14 residues.